The rows below give T cell receptor beta chains drawn from one sample of a study of cytomegalovirus exposure and HLA in healthy donors. Repertoires were generated with immunoSEQ multiplex PCR, while TCRdb's copy carries only in-frame clones and drops some. With about 48,000 clones in the sample, the ten largest clones hold roughly 5.5%. The sample was PBMCs. These receptors all come from a male donor in good health and CMV-seropositive. Each CDR3 is given with its conserved first and last residue. A D gene is named only where the DNA matches it firmly.

V	D	J	CDR3	DNA
TRBV18	NA	TRBJ1-1	CASSPLQGDTEAFF	TGTGCCAGCTCCCCACTACAGGGAGACACTGAAGCTTTCTTT
TRBV18	NA	TRBJ1-2	CASSLRGDYGYTF	TGTGCCAGCTCACTCCGGGGAGACTATGGCTACACCTTC
TRBV4-2	TRBD2	TRBJ2-3	CASSPLAGSSTDTQYF	TGTGCCAGCAGCCCTCTAGCGGGGTCTAGCACAGATACGCAGTATTTT
TRBV6-1	NA	TRBJ1-1	CASGLGRGETEAFF	TGTGCCAGCGGACTTGGCAGGGGAGAAACTGAAGCTTTCTTT
TRBV2	NA	TRBJ2-7	CASSVANTYEQYF	TGTGCCAGCAGTGTGGCCAATACCTACGAGCAGTACTTC
TRBV7-9	NA	TRBJ2-7	CASSHQGQEAYEQYF	TGTGCCAGCAGCCATCAGGGGCAGGAGGCCTACGAGCAGTACTTC
TRBV5-1	TRBD1	TRBJ1-1	CASSYMTGWDTEAFF	TGCGCCAGCAGCTACATGACAGGGTGGGACACTGAAGCTTTCTTT
TRBV27	TRBD2	TRBJ2-7	CASSWSSGVNYYEQYF	TGTGCCAGCAGTTGGTCTAGCGGGGTGAACTACTACGAGCAGTACTTC
TRBV4-3	NA	TRBJ2-7	CASSQRVSTYEQYF	TGCGCCAGCAGCCAACGGGTGAGCACCTACGAGCAGTACTTC
TRBV5-1	NA	TRBJ2-5	CASSLREETQYF	TGCGCCAGCAGCTTGAGAGAAGAGACCCAGTACTTC
TRBV7-9	NA	TRBJ1-1	CASSLQGAEAFF	TGTGCCAGCAGCTTGCAGGGTGCTGAAGCTTTCTTT
TRBV5-1	TRBD1	TRBJ1-4	CASSFRNGQEGEKLFF	TGCGCCAGCAGCTTTCGGAACGGACAGGAGGGTGAAAAACTGTTTTTT
TRBV9	TRBD1	TRBJ1-1	CASSAEDRVRVGGDTEAFF	TGTGCCAGCAGCGCAGAGGACAGGGTCAGGGTCGGAGGCGACACTGAAGCTTTCTTT
TRBV20-1	NA	TRBJ1-1	CSAGGASEAFF	TGCAGTGCAGGGGGGGCGTCTGAAGCTTTCTTT
TRBV27	TRBD1	TRBJ1-3	CASSFSDRVIGNTIYF	TGTGCCAGCAGTTTTTCCGACAGGGTCATAGGAAACACCATATATTTT
TRBV19	NA	TRBJ2-7	CASSIGGALPVEQYF	TGTGCCAGTAGTATAGGCGGGGCCCTTCCTGTCGAGCAGTACTTC
TRBV19	NA	TRBJ1-1	CASSIPPGNTEAFF	TGTGCCAGTAGTATCCCCCCAGGGAACACTGAAGCTTTCTTT
TRBV18	NA	TRBJ1-6	CASSPTDQGSPLHF	TGTGCCAGCTCACCGACGGATCAGGGATCACCCCTCCACTTT
TRBV15	NA	TRBJ2-7	CATSRDRGAYEQYF	TGTGCCACCAGCAGAGATCGGGGAGCCTACGAGCAGTACTTC
TRBV13	TRBD1	TRBJ2-1	CASSLGDRGFEQFF	TGTGCCAGCAGCTTAGGTGACAGGGGATTTGAGCAGTTCTTC
TRBV14	NA	TRBJ1-2	CASSSDYQGYGYTF	TGTGCCAGCAGCTCGGACTACCAGGGCTATGGCTACACCTTC
TRBV12-2	NA	TRBJ2-3	CASRLVVSHRVDTQYF	TGTGCAAGTCGCTTAGTGGTTAGCCACCGGGTAGATACGCAGTATTTT
TRBV7-8	NA	TRBJ1-1	CASSLGLSTEAFF	TGTGCCAGCAGCTTAGGGCTCAGCACTGAAGCTTTCTTT
TRBV7-2	NA	TRBJ2-7	CASSLGVGVTYEQYF	TGTGCCAGCAGCTTAGGTGTTGGAGTTACTTACGAGCAGTACTTC
TRBV7-2	NA	TRBJ2-7	CASSPRLVSEQYF	TGTGCCAGCAGCCCCCGACTCGTGTCCGAGCAGTACTTC
TRBV7-2	TRBD2	TRBJ2-1	CASSQGLAGDNEQFF	TGTGCCAGCAGCCAGGGACTAGCGGGGGACAATGAGCAGTTCTTC
TRBV7-2	NA	TRBJ2-2	CASSFLTTETGELFF	TGTGCCAGCAGCTTTCTGACAACAGAGACCGGGGAGCTGTTTTTT
TRBV7-6	NA	TRBJ2-5	CASSSLRRGGETQYF	TGTGCCAGCAGCTCTCTTCGGAGAGGCGGGGAGACCCAGTACTTC
TRBV28	NA	TRBJ1-5	CASSNVQGKNQPQHF	TGTGCCAGCAGCAACGTACAGGGAAAAAATCAGCCCCAGCATTTT
TRBV6-6	NA	TRBJ2-5	CASSYRETAQETQYF	TGTGCCAGCAGTTACCGGGAAACAGCCCAAGAGACCCAGTACTTC
TRBV7-9	NA	TRBJ1-1	CASSSPRSREAFF	TGTGCCAGCAGCTCACCCCGAAGCCGCGAAGCTTTCTTT
TRBV9	NA	TRBJ2-5	CASSVVADRGSQETQYF	TGTGCCAGCAGCGTGGTCGCTGATCGGGGGTCCCAAGAGACCCAGTACTTC
TRBV2	NA	TRBJ2-1	CADLLADEQFF	TGTGCCGACCTTTTGGCGGATGAGCAGTTCTTC
TRBV28	NA	TRBJ1-1	CASSSHSGGITEAFF	TGTGCCAGCAGTTCCCACTCGGGGGGGATCACTGAAGCTTTCTTT
TRBV30	NA	TRBJ1-1	CASGRRWDTEAFF	TGTGCCTCCGGGAGACGCTGGGACACTGAAGCTTTCTTT
TRBV10-3	NA	TRBJ2-3	CATQGGGGLDTQYF	TGTGCCACCCAAGGCGGGGGCGGTTTAGATACGCAGTATTTT
TRBV29-1	TRBD1	TRBJ1-4	CSVGGDSANEKLFF	TGCAGCGTGGGTGGGGACAGTGCTAATGAAAAACTGTTTTTT
TRBV19	TRBD1	TRBJ2-7	CASSIAGTESYEQYF	TGTGCCAGTAGTATAGCCGGGACAGAGTCCTACGAGCAGTACTTC
TRBV12-5	NA	TRBJ1-5	CASGSSGEQPQHF	TGTGCTAGTGGTTCATCAGGGGAACAGCCCCAGCATTTT
TRBV4-2	TRBD2	TRBJ2-7	CASSPERGGTYEQYF	TGTGCCAGCAGCCCCGAGCGGGGGGGAACCTACGAGCAGTACTTC
TRBV7-9	TRBD1	TRBJ1-3	CASSIRTGGNTIYF	TGTGCCAGCAGCATTCGGACAGGTGGAAACACCATATATTTT
TRBV11-2	TRBD1	TRBJ2-3	CASRARTGGSTDTQYF	TGTGCCAGCAGGGCTCGGACAGGGGGCAGCACAGATACGCAGTATTTT
TRBV7-9	NA	TRBJ2-2	CASSLVGAVTGELFF	TGTGCCAGCAGCTTAGTTGGGGCGGTCACCGGGGAGCTGTTTTTT
TRBV5-4	TRBD2	TRBJ2-5	CASSYNGLEETQYF	TGTGCCAGCAGTTATAACGGACTAGAAGAGACCCAGTACTTC
TRBV7-2	NA	TRBJ2-3	CASSLVPSTDTQYF	TGTGCCAGCAGCCTCGTCCCCAGCACAGATACGCAGTATTTT
TRBV19	TRBD2	TRBJ2-5	CASSPRARGRGVQETQYF	TGTGCCAGTAGTCCCCGGGCTCGGGGGCGGGGGGTTCAAGAGACCCAGTACTTC
TRBV6-1	TRBD1	TRBJ1-2	CASGTGANYGYTF	TGTGCCAGTGGGACAGGAGCAAACTATGGCTACACCTTC
TRBV7-6	NA	TRBJ2-3	CASSLGTGTDTQYF	TGTGCCAGCAGCTTAGGAACAGGGACAGATACGCAGTATTTT